The 10 T cell receptor beta chains presented below share a single source sample, sequenced in a study of control samples from healthy donors and cancer patients. Clones were sequenced by immunoSEQ multiplex PCR, and TCRdb holds only the in-frame ones, with some missing. This sample has 100,000 to 150,000 clones, with about 90% found just once. The sequenced material came from PBMCs. The receptors were sampled from a man aged 50 or older with head and neck cancer.

The rearrangement joins TRBV6-4 to TRBJ1-2; 8 nucleotides match TRBD1. The germline CDR1 and CDR2 sequences are MRHNA and SNTAGT. Trimming at V came to 2 bases and at J to 6 bases, leaving 8 bases not matched to a gene. This CDR3 comprises 15 residues. The CDR3 coding sequence is TGTGCCAGCAGTGACCGAAGGACAGGGAGGGATGGCTACACCTTC. Amino acids: CASSDRRTGRDGYTF.

Worth noting for this clone: The identical CDR3 is also encoded by other nucleotide sequences in the sample. This chain links TRBV18 with TRBJ2-5; D not certain. The ends were cut back, 1 base at V and 3 bases at J, with 0 bases in the middle. Germline values: CDR1 KGHSH, CDR2 LQKENI. This CDR3 has 11 residues. CDR3: CASSPQETQYF. For the CDR3, the DNA is TGTGCCAGCTCACCACAAGAGACCCAGTACTTC.

The chain recombines TRBV5-8 with TRBJ2-1; D may be TRBD2 (6 bases). Trimming shortened V by 0 bases and J by 2 bases, and 12 bases separated the two germline ends. The CDR3 is made up of 16 amino acids. The germline gives CDR1 SGHTS, CDR2 YDEGEE. CDR3 residues: CASSLEGRRAYNEQFF. In nucleotides, the CDR3 is TGTGCCAGCAGCTTGGAAGGCAGGAGGGCCTACAATGAGCAGTTCTTC.

The chain links TRBV3-1 (or the pseudogene TRBV3-2) to TRBJ1-3, with TRBD1 matching 8 bases. V lost 1 base to trimming and J lost 1 base; unmatched junction nucleotides: 3. Germline loops: CDR1 LGHDT, CDR2 YNNKEL (reference sequence). There are 16 residues in the CDR3. Here the CDR3 reads CASSQGTGRSGNTIYF. As DNA, the CDR3 is TGTGCCAGCAGCCAAGGGACAGGGAGGTCTGGAAACACCATATATTTT.

The chain employs TRBV5-1 and TRBJ2-5; a possible D gene is TRBD2 (5 bases). The germline gives CDR1 SGHRS, CDR2 YFSETQ. Trimming removed 2 bases at V and 4 bases at J, with 12 bases between. The CDR3 sequence is 14 residues long. The CDR3 spells CASSLIEGTETQYF. CDR3 DNA sequence: TGCGCCAGCAGCTTAATTGAGGGAACAGAGACCCAGTACTTC.

The chain has TRBV7-9 and TRBJ2-7; D not resolved. Germline CDR1 is SEHNR and CDR2 is FQNEAQ (reference sequence). The CDR3 consists of 13 residues. V dropped 5 bases and J dropped 5 bases, with 13 bases sitting between them. The CDR3 loop reads CASSLDPQDEQYF. The CDR3 bases are TGTGCCAGCAGCCTTGACCCCCAGGACGAGCAGTACTTC.

The gene calls are TRBV27 and TRBJ1-4, with D maybe TRBD1 (5 bases). V shed 6 bases and J shed 7 bases, with 12 bases lying between them. In germline, CDR1 is MNHEY, CDR2 SMNVEV (reference sequence). This CDR3 has 13 amino acids. The CDR3 loop is CASRGLGGEKLFF. The CDR3 DNA follows: TGTGCCAGCAGGGGACTTGGGGGTGAAAAACTGTTTTTT.

The genes are TRBV28 and TRBJ2-5; D unclear. The V and J ends lost 8 bases and 1 base respectively, with 8 bases between them. This CDR3 contains 12 residues. Germline loops: CDR1 MDHEN, CDR2 SYDVKM. CDR3 sequence reads: CASRATQETQYF. CDR3 DNA: TGTGCCAGCCGCGCGACCCAAGAGACCCAGTACTTC.

The gene calls are TRBV29-1 and TRBJ1-3; unclear D gene. CDR3 length: 14 residues. V was shortened by 4 bases and J by 2 bases, with 12 bases between the two germline ends. Germline CDR1 reads SQVTM; CDR2 reads ANQGSEA. The CDR3 DNA follows: TGCAGCGTTGCTCCTTACTCCGCTGGAAACACCATATATTTT. Residues: CSVAPYSAGNTIYF.

This rearrangement joins TRBV19 to TRBJ1-2; 8 bases align to TRBD1. Germline CDR1 is LNHDA and CDR2 is SQIVND (reference sequence). The V and J ends lost 4 bases and 4 bases, in that order; junction bases with no gene match: 5. The CDR3 has 14 amino acids. The CDR3 DNA is TGTGCCAGTAGTACGGGACAGGCGTTCTATGGCTACACCTTC. This gives the protein CASSTGQAFYGYTF.